Listed here are 16 T cell receptor beta chains from one sample, sequenced in a study of blood T cell repertoires in COVID-19. Profiling relied on immunoSEQ multiplex PCR, and the TCRdb table lists in-frame clones only, not all of them. The sample consists of a few hundred thousand clones, more than 85% of them appearing once. The sequenced material came from peripheral blood. The receptors originated from a person aged 18 to 35 with COVID-19, enrolled during active disease.

DNA of the CDR3: TGTGCCAGCACTTGGAGTAGCGTTTCGGAGACTGAAGCTTTCTTT. It is translated as CASTWSSVSETEAFF. The chain combines TRBV7-9 with TRBJ1-1; no clear D. Between the trimmed V and J ends, which lost 7 bases and 5 bases, there was a span of 20 bases. Germline CDR1 is SEHNR and CDR2 is FQNEAQ (reference sequence). The CDR3 contains 15 residues. The full variable domain, its missing parts supplied by reference TRBV7-9 and TRBJ1-1, is DTGVSQNPRHKITKRGQNVTFRCDPISEHNRLYWYRQTLGQGPEFLTYFQNEAQLEKSRLLSDRFSAERPKGSFSTLEIQRTEQGDSAMYLCASTWSSVSETEAFFGQGTRLTVV.

V and J are TRBV7-2 and TRBJ1-2, with 7 positions matching TRBD1. V dropped 5 bases and J dropped 5; count of bases not matched to a gene: 8. Germline V gene lookup returns CDR1 SGHTA and CDR2 FQGNSA. CDR3 length: 14 amino acids. The CDR3 loop is CASSGDSGGYGYTF. The CDR3 bases are TGTGCCAGCAGCGGAGATTCAGGGGGATATGGCTACACCTTC.

This clone was picked up a small number of times. V usage is TRBV7-9 and J usage is TRBJ2-7, with a possible D match to TRBD1 (5 bases). Germline CDR1 reads SEHNR; CDR2 reads FQNEAQ (reference sequence). Trimming shortened V by 2 bases and J by 1 base, and 15 bases separated the two germline ends. This CDR3 comprises 16 residues. The CDR3 loop reads CASSLSLGRTSYEQYF. DNA for the CDR3: TGTGCCAGCAGCTTATCTTTGGGGCGGACATCCTACGAGCAGTACTTC. Looking up the rest from reference TRBV7-9 and TRBJ2-7 gives the full variable domain: DTGVSQNPRHKITKRGQNVTFRCDPISEHNRLYWYRQTLGQGPEFLTYFQNEAQLEKSRLLSDRFSAERPKGSFSTLEIQRTEQGDSAMYLCASSLSLGRTSYEQYFGPGTRLTVT.

The rearrangement uses TRBV29-1 and TRBJ1-6; D is possibly TRBD1 (6 bases). V was shortened by 5 bases and J by 8 bases, with 22 bases between the two germline ends. CDR1 is SQVTM, CDR2 ANQGSEA, per germline. This CDR3 region has 16 residues. The chain's CDR3 is CSVSTPQGHRDSPLHF. CDR3 bases: TGCAGCGTTTCCACTCCCCAGGGGCACCGGGATTCACCCCTCCACTTT.

This chain connects TRBV9 to TRBJ2-1; D is uncertain. Trimming pared 3 bases from V and 4 bases from J, leaving 14 bases between. Germline loops: CDR1 SGDLS, CDR2 YYNGEE. This CDR3 has 15 amino acids. This CDR3 reads CASSASGGKYNEQFF. The CDR3, as DNA: TGTGCCAGCAGCGCCTCCGGCGGAAAATACAATGAGCAGTTCTTC.

V gene TRBV7-2 combines with J gene TRBJ1-6, with D tentatively TRBD1 (6 bases). The CDR3 spans 16 residues. The germline gives CDR1 SGHTA, CDR2 FQGNSA. Trimming took 0 bases from V and 10 from J, leaving 16 bases between them. CDR3 region: CASSLAPQGMRSPLHF. CDR3 in DNA: TGTGCCAGCAGCTTAGCTCCCCAGGGGATGAGATCACCCCTCCACTTT.

This clone was recorded only once. V and J are TRBV14 and TRBJ2-1; a possible D gene is TRBD2 (5 bases). Germline V gene sequence: CDR1 SGHDN, CDR2 FVKESK. Between the trimmed V and J ends, which lost 0 bases and 7 bases, there was a span of 19 bases. The CDR3 spans 17 residues. This CDR3 is CASSQDIGRGWENEQFF. CDR3 nucleotide sequence: TGTGCCAGCAGCCAAGATATCGGGCGAGGATGGGAGAATGAGCAGTTCTTC.

V and J are TRBV3-1 (or the pseudogene TRBV3-2) and TRBJ2-7; D is unclear. Trimming removed 4 bases from V and 6 bases from J, with 7 bases in between. The CDR3 totals 11 residues. In germline, CDR1 is LGHDT, CDR2 YNNKEL (reference sequence). For the CDR3, the DNA is TGTGCCAGCAGCCCCTCTAGCGAGCAGTACTTC. Amino acid sequence: CASSPSSEQYF.

The chain is built from TRBV5-4 and TRBJ2-7; D may be TRBD2 (6 bases). Germline CDR1 is SGHNT and CDR2 is YYREEE (reference sequence). The CDR3 has 13 residues. V gave up 3 bases and J gave up 7 bases, with 14 bases separating them. This CDR3 is CASSSGLREEQYF. The CDR3 DNA follows: TGTGCCAGCAGCTCTGGGCTACGGGAGGAGCAGTACTTC.

The V gene is TRBV9, the J gene TRBJ2-3; TRBD1 aligns across 11 bases. Germline V gene sequence: CDR1 SGDLS, CDR2 YYNGEE. The CDR3 has 16 amino acids. Trimming removed 3 bases from V and 3 bases from J; junction bases left unmatched: 6. The CDR3 sequence is CASSAGGQGATDTQYF. CDR3 sequence (DNA): TGTGCCAGCAGCGCCGGAGGACAGGGGGCGACAGATACGCAGTATTTT.

The chain employs TRBV6-2 or TRBV6-3 and TRBJ2-7, with D perhaps matching TRBD1 (5 bases). V dropped 4 bases and J dropped 2 bases, with 9 bases sitting between them. Germline CDR1 reads MNHEY; CDR2 reads SVGEGT. The CDR3 consists of 13 residues. In DNA, the CDR3 is TGTGCCAGCAGTTTCGACAGTGCCTACGAGCAGTACTTC. Its translation is CASSFDSAYEQYF.

The chain has TRBV5-1 and TRBJ2-7; D call uncertain. Looked up from germline, CDR1 is SGHRS and CDR2 is YFSETQ. CDR3 length equals 13 residues. The V end was cut by 4 bases, the J end by 6 bases, with 14 bases between. This chain's CDR3 is CASSEIDGSEQYF. CDR3 nucleotide sequence: TGCGCCAGCAGCGAAATCGATGGCTCCGAGCAGTACTTC.

This rearrangement joins TRBV25-1 to TRBJ2-7, with 10 bases matching TRBD1. Per germline, CDR1 MGHDK and CDR2 SYGVNS. V shed 4 bases and J 2 bases; nucleotides not matched to a gene: 5. CDR3 length: 15 amino acids. CDR3 DNA sequence: TGTGCCAGCAGTGGTGGGACAGGGGCAGCCTACGAGCAGTACTTC. It codes for CASSGGTGAAYEQYF.

The rearrangement joins TRBV4-2 to TRBJ1-1; tentative D call: TRBD1 (5 bases). With 4 bases removed from V and 4 bases from J, the gap between germline ends came to 13 bases. Germline V lookup: CDR1 LGHNA, CDR2 YNFKEQ. The CDR3 consists of 14 residues. The CDR3 reads CASSLSGGSTEAFF. In DNA, the CDR3 is TGTGCCAGCAGCCTAAGCGGGGGAAGCACTGAAGCTTTCTTT.

The chain employs TRBV4-1 and TRBJ1-1, with 7 bases lining up with TRBD1. With 4 bases clipped from V and 11 bases from J, the junction kept 16 bases outside the gene matches. The CDR3 covers 15 residues. Germline CDR1 and CDR2: MGHRA and YSYEKL. Written as DNA, the CDR3 is TGCGCCAGCAGCCTCGGGGTAGGGGGCGCCAATGGGGCTTTCTTT. This encodes CASSLGVGGANGAFF.

The chain links TRBV5-1 to TRBJ2-1, with D possibly being TRBD2 (6 bases). V lost 3 bases and J lost 8, with 9 bases in between. CDR1 is SGHRS and CDR2 is YFSETQ in the germline V gene. The CDR3 has 12 amino acids. The CDR3 coding sequence is TGCGCCAGCAGCTCTTCTAGCGATGAGCAGTTCTTC. Translated: CASSSSSDEQFF. Full variable domain (missing parts from reference TRBV5-1 and TRBJ2-1): KAGVTQTPRYLIKTRGQQVTLSCSPISGHRSVSWYQQTPGQGLQFLFEYFSETQRNKGNFPGRFSGRQFSNSRSEMNVSTLELGDSALYLCASSSSSDEQFFGPGTRLTVL.